These T cell receptor beta chains were read from a single sample in a study of blood T cell repertoires in COVID-19. TCRdb's copy holds only in-frame clones and misses some; the assay was immunoSEQ multiplex PCR. The repertoire holds around 270,000 clones, with about 88% as singletons. The sequenced sample consisted of peripheral blood. These receptors came from a man aged 60-69 years who had recovered from COVID-19. CDR3s include the opening cysteine and the closing phenylalanine or tryptophan. The order of the fields is V gene, D gene, CDR3 length, clone size, J gene, CDR3 DNA, CDR3 protein. The D gene is left open where the match is weak. Clone size appears in some rows only: once, few, many, or a class for an expanded clone.

>TRBV11-3|-|14|-|TRBJ2-3
TGTGCCAGCAGCTTCCCGCGTAGCACAGATACGCAGTATTTT
CASSFPRSTDTQYF
>TRBV11-2|TRBD1|14|-|TRBJ2-1
TGTGCCAGCAGCTTAGTGTCAGGGGGTAATGAGCAGTTCTTC
CASSLVSGGNEQFF
>TRBV12-1|-|17|-|TRBJ2-2
TGTGCCAGCAGCTCCCTAGGCGGCACTTCGAACACCGGGGAGCTGTTTTTT
CASSSLGGTSNTGELFF
>TRBV19|-|14|-|TRBJ1-1
TGTGCCAGTAGTATACAGCAGGGTGGCACTGAAGCTTTCTTT
CASSIQQGGTEAFF
>TRBV5-4|TRBD1|14|-|TRBJ1-4
TGTGCCAGCAGCGCCCAGGGGGCTAATGAAAAACTGTTTTTT
CASSAQGANEKLFF
>TRBV7-6|-|15|-|TRBJ1-6
TGTGCCAGCAGCCCCATTGAAGGGGGACCTTCACCCCTCCACTTT
CASSPIEGGPSPLHF
>TRBV10-3|-|12|-|TRBJ1-1
TGTGCCATCAGTTTCGGAGGGACTGAAGCTTTCTTT
CAISFGGTEAFF
>TRBV7-9|-|16|-|TRBJ1-1
TGTGCCAGCAGCGCATCGTCGAATTTACATACCACTGAAGCTTTCTTT
CASSASSNLHTTEAFF
>TRBV6-2/TRBV6-3|-|13|-|TRBJ1-2
TGTGCCAGCAGTTACAACAGCCTCTATGGCTACACCTTC
CASSYNSLYGYTF
>TRBV6-1|TRBD1|18|few|TRBJ1-5
TGTGCCAGCAGTGAAAGGGTGGGACAGGGGCTGGTTATTCAGCCCCAGCATTTT
CASSERVGQGLVIQPQHF
>TRBV27|-|19|-|TRBJ2-3
TGTGCCAGCAGTGCATCCGGGACTGCCTACTACAGAGGCACAGATACGCAGTATTTT
CASSASGTAYYRGTDTQYF
>TRBV6-6|-|15|-|TRBJ1-5
TGTGCCAGCAGTTACGGGACGGGAATTAGCGGGCCCCAGCATTTT
CASSYGTGISGPQHF
>TRBV7-3|-|14|-|TRBJ2-1
TGTGCCAGCAGCTTAGGTTACCAGTACAATGAGCAGTTCTTC
CASSLGYQYNEQFF